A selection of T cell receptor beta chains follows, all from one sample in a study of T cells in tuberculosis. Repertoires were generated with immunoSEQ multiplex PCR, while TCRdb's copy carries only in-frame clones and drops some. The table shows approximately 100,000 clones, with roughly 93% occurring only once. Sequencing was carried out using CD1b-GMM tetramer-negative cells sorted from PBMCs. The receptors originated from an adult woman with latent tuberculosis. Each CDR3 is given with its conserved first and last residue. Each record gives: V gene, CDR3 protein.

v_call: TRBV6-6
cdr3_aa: CASSRGRGNQPQHF

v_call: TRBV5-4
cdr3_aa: CASSSQPLSSYNEQFF

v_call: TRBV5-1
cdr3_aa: CASSLAGDTEAFF

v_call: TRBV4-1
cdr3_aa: CASSQDLSSGGALALNEQFF

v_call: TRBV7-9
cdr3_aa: CASSLERAVSTDTQYF

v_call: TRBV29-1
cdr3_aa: CSVAGVLVSGANVLTF

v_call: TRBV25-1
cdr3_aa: CASSELGGQVYNEQFF

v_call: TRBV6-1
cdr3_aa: CASSSAVGGQPQHF

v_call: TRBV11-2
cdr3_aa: CASSLDHRGDGYTF

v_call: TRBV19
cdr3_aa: CASSIASTGGGTEAFF

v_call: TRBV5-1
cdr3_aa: CASSSGTGIEKLFF

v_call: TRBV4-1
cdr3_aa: CASSSDRGREQFF

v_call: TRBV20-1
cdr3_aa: CGSPQGHGYTF

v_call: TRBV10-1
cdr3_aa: CASSELAGGTDTQYF

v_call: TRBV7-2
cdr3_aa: CASSSGQFYQPQHF

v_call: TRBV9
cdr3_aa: CASSVGSGGSSGYTF

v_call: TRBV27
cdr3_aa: CASRQQGVVQPQHF

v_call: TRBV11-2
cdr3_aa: CASSSYGTVSGANVLTF

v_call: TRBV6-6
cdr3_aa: CASSATTGGIRNEQFF

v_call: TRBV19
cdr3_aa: CASSRTGLTEAFF

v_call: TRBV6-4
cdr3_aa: CASSDSKGADYTGELFF

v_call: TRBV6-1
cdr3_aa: CASSELAGGYEQYF

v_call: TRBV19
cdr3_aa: CASRLGGYSEAFF

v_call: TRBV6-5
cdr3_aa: CASSYSSENYGYTF

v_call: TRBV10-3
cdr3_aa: CAISEHNRFEQYF

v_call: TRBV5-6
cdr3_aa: CASSFGAGGTEAFF

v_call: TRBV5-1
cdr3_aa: CASSLPGLVGNEQFF

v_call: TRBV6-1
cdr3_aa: CASSGDRWYEKLFF

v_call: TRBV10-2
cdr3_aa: CASSESTDRDEQYF

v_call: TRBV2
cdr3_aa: CASSARTASSYNSPLHF

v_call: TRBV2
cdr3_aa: CASSEQRTGSYEQYF

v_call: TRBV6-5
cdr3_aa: CASSYLDISYGYTF